This entry lists 27 T cell receptor beta chains sequenced from one sample in a study of blood T cells in healthy people across ages. The authors ran a second PCR of about 6 to 11 cycles using a sample-barcoded 5' primer and a J-beta primer mix. Each CDR3 protein is one row after TCRdb ran MiXCR on the 5' RACE reads. The table lists approximately 820,000 distinct CDR3 sequences, approximately 44% of them singletons. Source material: blood. Every receptor here comes from a man aged 55 to 70 in good health.

This clonotype was recorded a few times. The rearrangement joins TRBV29-1 to TRBJ2-7; perhaps TRBD2 as D (6 bases). There are 12 residues in the CDR3. Germline V gene lookup returns CDR1 SQVTM and CDR2 ANQGSEA. V lost 4 bases and J lost 1, with 8 bases in between. For the CDR3, the DNA is TGCAGCGTTGGTCGGGGGTCCTACGAGCAGTACTTC. It codes for CSVGRGSYEQYF.

The chain combines TRBV6-2 or TRBV6-3 with TRBJ2-3; D is possibly TRBD1 or TRBD2 (5 bases each). The CDR3 contains 18 residues. CDR1 and CDR2 (germline): MNHEY, SVGEGT. The ends were cut back, 6 bases at V and 0 bases at J, with 22 bases in the middle. DNA for the CDR3: TGTGCCAGCAGCCGTCGGCGGGCGACAGAAACTAGCACAGATACGCAGTATTTT. Translated: CASSRRRATETSTDTQYF.

This clonotype was observed a few times. The chain recombines TRBV6-5 with TRBJ2-4; D uncertain. Germline lookup yields CDR1 MNHEY and CDR2 SVGAGI. Trimming removed 5 bases at V and 13 bases at J, with 21 bases between. This CDR3 is 14 amino acids long. CDR3 amino acids: CASSPALFERSQYF. CDR3 in DNA: TGTGCCAGCAGTCCCGCCTTATTCGAGAGGTCCCAGTACTTC.

This clonotype was seen a handful of times. This chain links TRBV20-1 with TRBJ1-1, with D hard to call. The CDR3 totals 11 residues. The V gene's germline CDR1 is DFQATT and CDR2 SNEGSKA (reference sequence). The CDR3 loop reads CMRGQNTEAFF. The CDR3 region has the DNA TGCATGCGAGGGCAAAACACTGAAGCTTTCTTT.

This clonotype turned up a few times. The chain joins TRBV6-2 or TRBV6-3 to TRBJ2-5, with D perhaps matching TRBD1 (7 bases). The CDR3 sequence is 15 residues long. Per germline, CDR1 MNHEY and CDR2 SVGEGT. V was trimmed by 6 bases and J by 2 bases, leaving 16 bases between them. DNA for the CDR3: TGTGCCAGCAGCCGTCTCGCGGGACAGCAAGAGACCCAGTACTTC. This codes for CASSRLAGQQETQYF.

This clonotype was detected a few times. The V call is TRBV18, the J call TRBJ1-4; D call uncertain. From germline, CDR1 is KGHSH and CDR2 LQKENI. This CDR3 has 16 residues. Between the trimmed V and J ends, which lost 0 bases and 0 bases, there was a span of 8 bases. CDR3 amino acids: CASSPPNYATNEKLFF. The CDR3 nucleotides are TGTGCCAGCTCACCACCGAACTACGCAACTAATGAAAAACTGTTTTTT.

This clonotype was counted between two and nine times. This sequence joins TRBV27 and TRBJ2-7; 7 bases match TRBD1. V shed 6 bases, J shed 3 bases, and the junction held 8 bases outside the gene matches. The CDR3 runs to 14 residues. Germline V CDR1 and CDR2: MNHEY, SMNVEV (reference sequence). Written as DNA, the CDR3 is TGTGCCAGCAGCCCGTGGGACAGACTCTACGAGCAGTACTTC. Its protein is CASSPWDRLYEQYF.

CDR3 protein: CASSYVQGPYGYTF. CDR3 nucleotide sequence: TGTGCCAGCAGTTACGTCCAGGGACCCTATGGCTACACCTTC. The gene calls are TRBV6-2 or TRBV6-3 and TRBJ1-2, with TRBD1 as a possible D gene (5 bases). The CDR3 is 14 amino acids. V was pared by 2 bases and J by 4 bases, with 11 bases between. Germline V gives CDR1 MNHEY, CDR2 SVGEGT.

This rearrangement joins TRBV12-3 or TRBV12-4 to TRBJ2-6; D might be TRBD2 (6 bases). The germline V and J ends were trimmed by 7 bases and 2 bases, with 21 bases remaining between them. The length of the CDR3 is 18 residues. CDR3 region: CASTSLRGGSTGANVLTF. CDR3 bases: TGTGCCAGCACCTCCCTGAGAGGAGGGAGCACTGGGGCCAACGTCCTGACTTTC.

This clonotype was detected a few times. The chain has TRBV2 and TRBJ2-7; 11 positions match TRBD1. The germline V gene has CDR1 SNHLY and CDR2 FYNNEI. V was clipped by 3 bases and J by 4 bases; unmatched bases: 8. This CDR3 region has 16 residues. CDR3 sequence: CASSEFLGQGVYEQYF. DNA for the CDR3: TGTGCCAGCAGTGAGTTCCTGGGACAGGGGGTTTACGAGCAGTACTTC.

This clonotype was counted only a few times. The chain employs TRBV6-5 and TRBJ2-7; D may be TRBD1 (6 bases). CDR3 length: 14 residues. CDR1 and CDR2 (germline): MNHEY, SVGAGI. V lost 8 bases and J lost 2, with 16 bases in between. The DNA of the CDR3 is TGTGCCAGCCACTTACACAGGGAACCCTACGAGCAGTACTTC. Protein product: CASHLHREPYEQYF.

This clonotype has ten or more counts. The rearrangement joins TRBV6-2 or TRBV6-3 to TRBJ2-3, with a possible D match to TRBD1 (5 bases). The V end was cut by 2 bases, the J end by 0 bases, with 15 bases between. The CDR3 has 17 amino acids. Per germline, CDR1 MNHEY and CDR2 SVGEGT. The CDR3 nucleotides read TGTGCCAGCAGTTACGTCTCGACAGCTACTAGCACAGATACGCAGTATTTT. Translating it yields CASSYVSTATSTDTQYF.

The chain combines TRBV6-2 or TRBV6-3 with TRBJ1-6; 11 bases agree with TRBD1. There are 19 residues in the CDR3. Germline CDR1 and CDR2: MNHEY and SVGEGT. V lost 5 bases and J lost 10; bases outside the gene matches: 19. CDR3 sequence (DNA): TGTGCCAGCAGTCCCGCAGGGTTTTCCCGGACAGGGGGCCGCTCACCCCTCCACTTT. Translated, it gives CASSPAGFSRTGGRSPLHF.

This sequence joins TRBV3-1 and TRBJ2-1; weak D call: TRBD1 (5 bases). V was shortened by 3 bases and J by 8 bases, with 8 bases between the two germline ends. The CDR3 has 12 amino acids. CDR1 and CDR2 from the germline V gene are LGHDT and YNNKEL (reference sequence). CDR3 loop: CASSHGQDEQFF. CDR3 bases: TGTGCCAGCAGCCATGGACAAGATGAGCAGTTCTTC.

This chain uses TRBV12-3 or TRBV12-4 with TRBJ1-6, with 7 bases fitting TRBD1. This CDR3 has 14 amino acids. The V gene end was trimmed by 7 bases and the J gene end by 7 bases; junction bases not matched to a gene: 7. CDR3 sequence (DNA): TGTGCCAGCAAGATGGGACAGTTGAATTCACCCCTCCACTTT. It is translated as CASKMGQLNSPLHF.

The chain joins TRBV7-3 to TRBJ1-1; the D is unclear. V gave up 4 bases and J gave up 1 base, with 7 bases separating them. The CDR3 is made up of 13 amino acids. CDR1 is SGHTA and CDR2 is FQGTGA in the germline V gene. Written as DNA, the CDR3 is TGTGCCAGCAGCTCCGGGCCGAACACTGAAGCTTTCTTT. Its translation: CASSSGPNTEAFF.

This clonotype was seen once. CDR3 nucleotide sequence: TGTGCCAGCAGTGTGACAGGGGGCATCCAAGAGACCCAGTACTTC. Translation gives CASSVTGGIQETQYF. This chain uses TRBV6-1 with TRBJ2-5; TRBD1 agrees at 10 bases. Germline CDR1 reads MNHNS; CDR2 reads SASEGT. V shed 4 bases, J shed 1 base, and the junction held 3 bases outside the gene matches. The CDR3 runs to 15 residues.

This clonotype was observed a single time. The CDR3 DNA reads as TGTGCCAGCAGCATCACCGGGACTAGGGGGTCCAAAAACATTCAGTACTTC. Its translation is CASSITGTRGSKNIQYF. The V gene is TRBV7-2, the J gene TRBJ2-4; TRBD2 agrees at 8 bases. The CDR3 is 17 residues long. Looked up from germline, CDR1 is SGHTA and CDR2 is FQGNSA. Losses at the gene ends were 5 bases for V and 2 bases for J; bases not matched to a gene: 11.

This rearrangement joins TRBV3-1 to TRBJ2-7, with a possible D match to TRBD1 (6 bases). The ends were cut back, 5 bases at V and 0 bases at J, with 14 bases in the middle. The germline CDR1 and CDR2 sequences are LGHDT and YNNKEL (reference sequence). The CDR3 length is 15 residues. The CDR3 is CASSKGHWSSYEQYF. The CDR3 DNA follows: TGTGCCAGCAGCAAGGGACACTGGAGCTCCTACGAGCAGTACTTC.

The sample holds a few counts of this clonotype. The chain has TRBV7-9 and TRBJ1-6, with D maybe TRBD1 (5 bases). Trimming took off 1 base at V and 9 bases at J, with 10 bases between the two ends. The CDR3 consists of 14 residues. Germline V gives CDR1 SEHNR, CDR2 FQNEAQ (reference sequence). Here the CDR3 DNA reads TGTGCCAGCAGCTTAGGCCCTAGGGGTTCACCCCTCCACTTT. It yields the protein CASSLGPRGSPLHF.

V and J are TRBV6-1 and TRBJ1-5, with D possibly being TRBD1 (5 bases). The CDR3 has 16 residues. Trimming removed 4 bases from V and 3 bases from J, with 16 bases in between. From germline, CDR1 is MNHNS and CDR2 SASEGT. As DNA, the CDR3 is TGTGCCAGCAGTGGGATCGGGACGGGAAACAATCAGCCCCAGCATTTT. It translates to CASSGIGTGNNQPQHF.

The V call is TRBV20-1, the J call TRBJ2-3; 10 bases agree with TRBD2. CDR3 size: 15 residues. V shed 6 bases and J 5 bases; nucleotides not matched to a gene: 11. Germline values: CDR1 DFQATT, CDR2 SNEGSKA (reference sequence). The CDR3 spells CSAGEAGGPGDTQYF. The CDR3 DNA sequence: TGCAGTGCGGGAGAAGCGGGGGGGCCGGGAGATACGCAGTATTTT.

CDR3 loop: CAWSVKGRKNTGELFF. The CDR3 bases are TGTGCCTGGAGTGTAAAGGGCAGGAAAAACACCGGGGAGCTGTTTTTT. The chain links TRBV30 to TRBJ2-2; D is undetermined. Germline V gene data show CDR1 as GTSNPN and CDR2 as SVGIG (reference sequence). Trimming cost V 0 bases and J 2 bases, with 13 bases left between them. The CDR3 spans 16 residues.

The sample holds a few counts of this clonotype. The chain links TRBV9 to TRBJ2-5, with 11 bases aligning to TRBD2. Germline CDR1 reads SGDLS; CDR2 reads YYNGEE. CDR3 size: 16 residues. V trimming: 2 bases; J trimming: 0 bases; junction bases outside the gene matches: 3. CDR3 residues: CASSVTSGGYQETQYF. DNA of the CDR3: TGTGCCAGCAGCGTCACTAGCGGGGGATACCAAGAGACCCAGTACTTC.

Only one count was recorded for this clonotype. The chain has TRBV12-3 or TRBV12-4 and TRBJ2-1; D call uncertain. This CDR3 region has 12 residues. With 6 bases removed from V and 6 bases from J, the gap between germline ends came to 9 bases. CDR3 protein: CASSALSNEQFF. In DNA, the CDR3 is TGTGCCAGCAGCGCATTATCCAATGAGCAGTTCTTC.

This clonotype has only a few counts. The chain has TRBV7-2 and TRBJ1-2; D gene unclear. Trimming took off 1 base at V and 8 bases at J, with 11 bases between the two ends. CDR1 is SGHTA, CDR2 FQGNSA, per germline. This CDR3 has 13 amino acids. In DNA, the CDR3 is TGTGCCAGCAGCTTAGAGTTACGCGAGGGCTACACCTTC. It specifies CASSLELREGYTF.

There are many counts of this clonotype. The chain couples TRBV28 to TRBJ2-7; D is unresolved. CDR3 length: 12 residues. The V gene's germline CDR1 is MDHEN and CDR2 SYDVKM. V lost 6 bases and J lost 3, with 9 bases in between. The CDR3 sequence: CASSPIFYEQYF. The CDR3 coding sequence is TGTGCCAGCAGCCCAATTTTCTACGAGCAGTACTTC.